This is a list of T cell receptor beta chains from one sample in a study of metastatic and nonmetastatic thyroid tumors. MiXCR reprocessed the PCR reads for TCRdb. The table lists tens of thousands of clones, about 14% of them singletons. Sequences were obtained from blood. The receptors were sampled from a male donor with papillary thyroid cancer or a benign thyroid nodule (not recorded which). Some clones in this sample may be carry-over from other donors' samples. The CDR3 runs from the conserved cysteine through the conserved F or W. The D gene is left open where the match is weak. Only some rows state a clone size, as once, few, many or a class for expanded clones.

15	TRBV28	TRBD1	NA	TRBJ2-1	TGTGCCAGCAGTCGGACAGGGCTAGGCTACAATGAGCAGTTCTTC	CASSRTGLGYNEQFF
15	TRBV12-3/TRBV12-4	NA	many	TRBJ2-2	TGTGCCAGCAGATTCGGGACCGATTTAACCGGGGAGCTGTTTTTT	CASRFGTDLTGELFF
13	TRBV6-1	NA	many	TRBJ1-6	TGTGCCAGCACCACCAGCGGGAAGTCACCCCTCCACTTT	CASTTSGKSPLHF
19	TRBV12-3/TRBV12-4	TRBD1	once	TRBJ2-2	TGTGCCAGCATTTTAGCCTCCCTTTGGACAGGGAGTAGTAGGGGGGAGCTGTTTTTT	CASILASLWTGSSRGELFF
15	TRBV4-3	TRBD1	many	TRBJ1-2	TGCGCCAGTACACCGGGACAGGGGTTTCGCTATGGCTACACCTTC	CASTPGQGFRYGYTF
15	TRBV20-1	NA	NA	TRBJ1-6	TGCAGTGCTAGTTATAAGGGGGATCATAATTCATCCCTCCACTTT	CSASYKGDHNSSLHF
15	TRBV7-9	TRBD2	many	TRBJ2-1	TGTGCCAGCAGCTTAATAACTAGCGGGAGGAATGAGCAGTTCTTC	CASSLITSGRNEQFF
15	TRBV7-2	NA	NA	TRBJ1-6	TGTGCCAGCAGCCATATTGGGGACATATGTTCACCCCTCCACTTT	CASSHIGDICSPLHF
15	TRBV5-1	NA	many	TRBJ2-5	TGCGCCAGCAACCCCCGGCCGGGGGCCCGGGAGACCCAGTACTTC	CASNPRPGARETQYF
15	TRBV6-5	TRBD1	many	TRBJ1-2	TGTGCCAGCAGTTACGTCACAGGGGGCAGGTATGGCTACACCTTC	CASSYVTGGRYGYTF
14	TRBV28	TRBD2	many	TRBJ2-7	TGTGCCAGCACCACGGGAGGGACGATATACGAGCAGTACTTC	CASTTGGTIYEQYF
18	TRBV3-1	TRBD1	once	TRBJ2-7	TGTGCCAGCAGCCCCCGCATGACCGGCCGGGACAGCTCCTACGAGCAGTACTTC	CASSPRMTGRDSSYEQYF
12	TRBV20-1	NA	many	TRBJ1-2	TGCAGTGCTACCCACGTGAACTATGGCTACACCTTC	CSATHVNYGYTF
17	TRBV12-3/TRBV12-4	NA	many	TRBJ2-5	TGTGCCAGCAGTCCGCCTATAAGGGACGAGATCAGAGAGACCCAGTACTTC	CASSPPIRDEIRETQYF
15	TRBV10-2	TRBD1	many	TRBJ1-6	TGCGCCAGCAGTGCGGGACAGGGAATTTCTTCACCCCTCCACTTT	CASSAGQGISSPLHF
15	TRBV2	NA	few	TRBJ2-7	TGTGCCAGAACCCAGGGTGGGAGCCGCTCCTACGAGCAGTACTTC	CARTQGGSRSYEQYF
15	TRBV7-9	TRBD2	many	TRBJ2-7	TGTGCCAGCAGCCCCTCTAGCGGGATAACCTACGAGCAGTACTTC	CASSPSSGITYEQYF
14	TRBV28	TRBD1	many	TRBJ1-4	TGTGCCAGCAGCCACAGGGGGCCGGGTGAAAAACTGTTTTTT	CASSHRGPGEKLFF
15	TRBV6-5	TRBD1	many	TRBJ1-2	TGTGCCAGCAGTTACTCCGGGACAGGGGCATATGGCTACACCTTC	CASSYSGTGAYGYTF
16	TRBV4-3	NA	many	TRBJ2-7	TGCGCCAGCAGCCAAGCCCTAGACCGCACCTCCTACGAGCAGTACTTC	CASSQALDRTSYEQYF
13	TRBV2	TRBD1	NA	TRBJ1-2	TGTGCCAGTAGACAGGGGTTAAGCCATGGCTACACCTTC	CASRQGLSHGYTF
15	TRBV12-3/TRBV12-4	NA	many	TRBJ2-2	TGTGCCAGCAACCCTAGGGGGGAGAACACCGGGGAGCTGTTTTTT	CASNPRGENTGELFF
13	TRBV7-2	NA	once	TRBJ2-7	TGTGCCAGCAGCCCTGGACTGAATTACGAGCAGTACTTC	CASSPGLNYEQYF
15	TRBV6-1	NA	few	TRBJ2-3	TGTGCCAGCAGTGCCCTGGCCGTGGAACCAGATACCCAGTATTTT	CASSALAVEPDTQYF
15	TRBV11-2	TRBD1	NA	TRBJ1-1	TGTGCCAGCACCCATGCGCGGACAGGGTTTACTGAAGCTTTCTTT	CASTHARTGFTEAFF
14	TRBV6-2/TRBV6-3	NA	NA	TRBJ2-7	TGTGCCAGCAGTTACCGGGACTCGAACTACGAGCAGTACTTC	CASSYRDSNYEQYF
15	TRBV6-1	NA	many	TRBJ2-2	TGTGCCAGCAGTTCCAACAGGGCTGGCACCGGGGAGCTGTTTTTT	CASSSNRAGTGELFF
15	TRBV28	NA	many	TRBJ1-1	TGTGCCAGCTCCTCCTCAGGAGAAGTAGTCACTGAAGCTTTCTTT	CASSSSGEVVTEAFF
18	TRBV4-1	TRBD2	many	TRBJ2-3	TGCGCCAGCAGCCATTTTATGGGGCTAGCGGGACACACAGATACGCAGTATTTT	CASSHFMGLAGHTDTQYF